This T cell receptor (beta chain) was obtained from a study of cytomegalovirus exposure and HLA in healthy donors. The table came from immunoSEQ multiplex PCR; TCRdb's copy has only in-frame clones and leaves some out. The top ten hold roughly 5% of the sample, which has roughly 120,000 clones, around 88% seen once. A note on this clone: Its antigen is still unknown.

Per the germline V gene, CDR1 is GTSNPN and CDR2 is SVGIG (reference sequence). V lost 1 base to trimming and J lost 7 bases, with 14 bases between them. The CDR3 totals 15 residues. General study results and limits: The study put 150 or so TCR beta chains on its list as cytomegalovirus-associated.

Material for sequencing was PBMCs. The V gene is TRBV30, the J gene TRBJ1-6, with unresolved D. The receptor's source is a man aged 18 to 29 in good health and CMV-seronegative. In DNA form, the CDR3 reads TGTGCCTGGAGTGAGGAGGGCCGAGCAAATTCACCCCTCCACTTT. Amino acids: CAWSEEGRANSPLHF.